These 13 T cell receptor beta chains share one sample of origin, sequenced in a study of blood T cell repertoires in COVID-19. Clones were read by immunoSEQ multiplex PCR, and TCRdb kept only the in-frame ones, dropping some. The sample consists of fewer than 50,000 clones, approximately 92% of them appearing once. Specimen: peripheral blood. These TCRs come from a middle-aged man with COVID-19, enrolled during active disease.

This clone was counted once. The chain employs TRBV21-1 and TRBJ2-2; whether TRBD2, the table's D call, matches the DNA was not checked. TRBV21-1 is given as a pseudogene. The CDR3 extends over 17 amino acids. CDR3 residues: CASSKVNPGLSPGELFF. The CDR3 region has the DNA TGTGCCAGCAGCAAAGTTAATCCGGGTTTGTCACCCGGGGAGCTGTTTTTT.

The rearrangement joins TRBV30 to TRBJ1-4, with 11 positions matching TRBD1. Germline CDR1 reads GTSNPN; CDR2 reads SVGIG (reference sequence). J lost 6 bases, V lost 1 base, and 4 bases had no gene match. CDR3 length: 15 amino acids. Here the CDR3 reads CAWSGTGQGDEKLFF. The DNA of the CDR3 is TGTGCCTGGAGTGGAACGGGACAGGGGGATGAAAAACTGTTTTTT.

Only one count was recorded for this clone. V is TRBV29-1 and J is TRBJ2-7; D is undetermined. The CDR3 length is 11 residues. Trimming removed 1 base at V and 3 bases at J, with 4 bases between. CDR1 SQVTM and CDR2 ANQGSEA come from the germline V gene. The chain's CDR3 is CSVEGSYEQYF. The CDR3 DNA reads as TGCAGCGTTGAAGGGAGCTACGAGCAGTACTTC.

The chain joins TRBV7-9 to TRBJ1-2, with D perhaps TRBD1 (6 bases). Germline CDR1 is SEHNR and CDR2 is FQNEAQ (reference sequence). CDR3 length: 16 amino acids. V lost 5 bases to trimming and J lost 0 bases, with 16 bases between them. The CDR3: CASSPRRGGPNYGYTF. The CDR3 coding sequence is TGTGCCAGCAGCCCAAGGAGGGGGGGCCCTAACTATGGCTACACCTTC. Full variable domain (missing parts from reference TRBV7-9 and TRBJ1-2): DTGVSQNPRHKITKRGQNVTFRCDPISEHNRLYWYRQTLGQGPEFLTYFQNEAQLEKSRLLSDRFSAERPKGSFSTLEIQRTEQGDSAMYLCASSPRRGGPNYGYTFGSGTRLTVV.

This clone was seen a handful of times. Lacking the conserved final phenylalanine or tryptophan, this CDR3 likely reflects a read error. The limits of the CDR3 on the DNA are not certain, so only TCRdb's listed CDR3 is given. V usage is TRBV5-4 and J usage is TRBJ2-7; TRBD1 is the table's D call, not checked against the DNA. The CDR3 has 9 amino acids, counting both end residues. The germline V gene encodes CDR1 SGHNT and CDR2 YYREEE (reference sequence). This chain's CDR3 is CASSLPGLL.

The chain employs TRBV2 and TRBJ2-7, with D possibly TRBD2 on 5 matching bases. V lost 6 bases to trimming and J lost 11 bases, with 17 bases between them. The CDR3 has 12 residues. Germline CDR1 is SNHLY and CDR2 is FYNNEI. CDR3 amino acids: CASRGSIGEKYF. The CDR3 coding sequence is TGTGCCAGCAGGGGGTCTATCGGGGAAAAGTACTTC. The whole variable domain, remainder taken from reference TRBV2 and TRBJ2-7, is EPEVTQTPSHQVTQMGQEVILRCVPISNHLYFYWYRQILGQKVEFLVSFYNNEISEKSEIFDDQFSVERPDGSNFTLKIRSTKLEDSAMYFCASRGSIGEKYFGPGTRLTVT.

J is TRBJ2-7 and V is TRBV3-1 (or the pseudogene TRBV3-2); TRBD1 matches at 9 bases. V trimming: 0 bases; J trimming: 6 bases; junction bases outside the gene matches: 6. Germline values: CDR1 LGHDT, CDR2 YNNKEL (reference sequence). The CDR3 is 15 residues long. CDR3 loop: CASSQDVTGGVEQYF. The CDR3 nucleotides read TGTGCCAGCAGCCAAGACGTGACAGGGGGGGTCGAGCAGTACTTC.

The chain employs TRBV28 and TRBJ1-2; D may be TRBD1 (5 bases). Trimming shortened V by 10 bases and J by 4 bases, and 16 bases separated the two germline ends. In germline, CDR1 is MDHEN, CDR2 SYDVKM. CDR3 length: 13 residues. The CDR3 DNA reads as TGTGCCATCACCCAGGGTACGCTCTATGGCTACACCTTC. Translation: CAITQGTLYGYTF.

This chain joins TRBV2 and TRBJ2-1; 8 nucleotides line up with TRBD1. V dropped 2 bases and J dropped 1; count of bases not matched to a gene: 1. From germline, CDR1 is SNHLY and CDR2 FYNNEI. This CDR3 spans 15 amino acids. This chain's CDR3 is CASSEQGASYNEQFF. The DNA for the CDR3 is TGTGCCAGCAGTGAACAGGGGGCGTCCTACAATGAGCAGTTCTTC.

The genes are TRBV29-1 and TRBJ2-2; TRBD2 might be the D (7 bases). CDR1 SQVTM and CDR2 ANQGSEA come from the germline V gene. There are 15 residues in the CDR3. Trimming took 5 bases from V and 2 from J, leaving 15 bases between them. CDR3 sequence (DNA): TGCAGCGTTAAAGGGGCGGGGGCTAACACCGGGGAGCTGTTTTTT. This codes for CSVKGAGANTGELFF.

This clone was observed once. The CDR3, as DNA: TGTGCCAGCAGCTTAAGTTATACGGAAGAGACCCAGTACTTC. Its protein product is CASSLSYTEETQYF. This chain uses TRBV7-9 with TRBJ2-5; D gene ambiguous. With 2 bases removed from V and 3 bases from J, the gap between germline ends came to 10 bases. Per germline, CDR1 SEHNR and CDR2 FQNEAQ (reference sequence). There are 14 residues in the CDR3.

The V gene is TRBV28, the J gene TRBJ1-6; 9 bases align to TRBD1. The V and J ends lost 2 bases and 10 bases, in that order; junction bases with no gene match: 15. The germline CDR1 and CDR2 sequences are MDHEN and SYDVKM. This CDR3 has 18 residues. Here the CDR3 DNA reads TGTGCCAGCAGTTTAACCATCTCACCGACAGGGGGGAGGTCACCCCTCCACTTT. This translates into CASSLTISPTGGRSPLHF.

In DNA form, the CDR3 reads TGTGCCAGCAGCGTAGGTCTAGGGACTAGCGGTTACAATGAGCAGTTCTTC. This codes for CASSVGLGTSGYNEQFF. This chain connects TRBV9 to TRBJ2-1; 11 positions agree with TRBD2. Germline CDR1 SGDLS, CDR2 YYNGEE. V shed 0 bases, J shed 4 bases, and the junction held 6 bases outside the gene matches. CDR3 length equals 17 residues. Full variable domain (outside the CDR3, taken from reference TRBV9 and TRBJ2-1): DSGVTQTPKHLITATGQRVTLRCSPRSGDLSVYWYQQSLDQGLQFLIQYYNGEERAKGNILERFSAQQFPDLHSELNLSSLELGDSALYFCASSVGLGTSGYNEQFFGPGTRLTVL.